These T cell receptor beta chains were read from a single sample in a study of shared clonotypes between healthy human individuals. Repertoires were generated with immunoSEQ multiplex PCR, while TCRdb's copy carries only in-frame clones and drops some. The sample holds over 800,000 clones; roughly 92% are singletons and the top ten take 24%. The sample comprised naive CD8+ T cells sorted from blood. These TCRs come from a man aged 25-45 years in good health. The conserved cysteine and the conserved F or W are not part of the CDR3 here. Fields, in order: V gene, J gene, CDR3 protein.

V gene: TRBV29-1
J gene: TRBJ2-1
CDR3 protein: SVEGRLDLAYNEQF

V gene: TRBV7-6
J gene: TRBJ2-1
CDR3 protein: ASSLIAGSSYNEQF

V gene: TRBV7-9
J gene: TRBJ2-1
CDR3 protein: ASSVPGTSGRANEQF

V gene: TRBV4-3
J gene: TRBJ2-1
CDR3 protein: ASSPSLDNEQF

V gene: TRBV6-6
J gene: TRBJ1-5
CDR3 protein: ASSSGTGGLPQH

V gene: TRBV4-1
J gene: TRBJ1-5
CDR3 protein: ASSQVQFRNQPQH

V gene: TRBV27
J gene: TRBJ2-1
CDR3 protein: ASSFAGTRNEQF

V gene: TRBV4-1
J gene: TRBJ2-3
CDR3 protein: ASSPLVSGSWDTDTQY

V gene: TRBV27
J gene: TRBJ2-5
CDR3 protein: ASSLDNQETQY

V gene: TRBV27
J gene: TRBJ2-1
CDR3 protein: ASSLSQSINEQF

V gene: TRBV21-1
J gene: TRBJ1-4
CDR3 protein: ASSRVRTANEKLF

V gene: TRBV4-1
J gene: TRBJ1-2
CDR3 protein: ASSQDPGATGYT

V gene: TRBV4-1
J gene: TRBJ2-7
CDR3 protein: ASSQEDKRYEQY

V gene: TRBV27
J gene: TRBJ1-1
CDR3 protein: ASSLWKGADTEAF

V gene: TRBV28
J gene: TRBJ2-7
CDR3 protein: ASSFTGGGYEQY

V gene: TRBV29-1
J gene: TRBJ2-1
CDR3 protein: SVRLAQENSVYNEQF

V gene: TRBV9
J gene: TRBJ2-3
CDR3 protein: ASSGGERESTDTQY

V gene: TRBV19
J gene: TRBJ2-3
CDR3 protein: ASSPGTGGSTDTQY

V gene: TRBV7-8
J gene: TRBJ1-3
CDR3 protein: ASSLDQGSGNTIY

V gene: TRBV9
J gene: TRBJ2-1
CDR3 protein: ASSGDYYNEQF

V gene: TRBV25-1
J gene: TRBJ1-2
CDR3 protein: ASTGQDYGYT

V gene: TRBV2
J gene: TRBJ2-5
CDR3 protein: ASSEVDQETQY

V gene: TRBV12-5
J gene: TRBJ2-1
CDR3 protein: ASGLGFWDSNEQF

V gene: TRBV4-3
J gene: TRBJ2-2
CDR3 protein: ASSQAGETGELF

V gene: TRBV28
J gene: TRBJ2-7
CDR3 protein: ASSLEDYEQY

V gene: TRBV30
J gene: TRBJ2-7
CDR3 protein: AWSLGTGYEQY

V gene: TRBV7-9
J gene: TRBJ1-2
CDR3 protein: AIWDGLIGYT

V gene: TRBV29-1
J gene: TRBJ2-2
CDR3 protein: SGTRDPGELF

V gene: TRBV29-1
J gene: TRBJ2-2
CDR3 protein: SVVGATGELF

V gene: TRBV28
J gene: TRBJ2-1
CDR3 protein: ASSFPGSSYNEQF

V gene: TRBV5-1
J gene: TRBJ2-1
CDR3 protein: ASSQLAGAWDEQF

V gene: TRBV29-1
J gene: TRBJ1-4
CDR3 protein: SVVIGVNEKLF

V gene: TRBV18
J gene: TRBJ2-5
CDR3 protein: ASSDTGDETQY

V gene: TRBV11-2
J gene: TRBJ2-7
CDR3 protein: ASSLVSGEQY

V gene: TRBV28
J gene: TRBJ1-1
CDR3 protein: ASSLLRTGNTEAF

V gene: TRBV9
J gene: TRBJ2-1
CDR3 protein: ASSPSPPVHEQF

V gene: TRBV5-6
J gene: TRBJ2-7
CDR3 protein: ASSRGAEDEQY

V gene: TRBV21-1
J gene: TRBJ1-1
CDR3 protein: ASWDFDEAF

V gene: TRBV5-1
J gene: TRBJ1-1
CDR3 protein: ATAPGQTVNTEAF

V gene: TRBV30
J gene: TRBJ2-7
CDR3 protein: AWSVGPGGHSSYEQY

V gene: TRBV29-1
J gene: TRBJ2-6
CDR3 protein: SVLFWGASGANVLT

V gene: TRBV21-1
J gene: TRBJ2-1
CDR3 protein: ASSKATGGKAYNEQF

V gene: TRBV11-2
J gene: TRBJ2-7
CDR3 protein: ASSFGLYEQY

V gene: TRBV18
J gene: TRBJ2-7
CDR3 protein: ASYQPGLSYEQY

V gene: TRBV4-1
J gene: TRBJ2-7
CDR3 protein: ASSQVISGASAYEQY

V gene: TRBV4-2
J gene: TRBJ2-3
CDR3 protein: ASSQSGLALTDTQY

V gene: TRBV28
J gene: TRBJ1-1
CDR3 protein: ASSRDRNTEAF

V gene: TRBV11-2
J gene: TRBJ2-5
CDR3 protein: ASSLGSGTEQETQY

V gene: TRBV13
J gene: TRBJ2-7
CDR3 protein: ASSAGATYEQY

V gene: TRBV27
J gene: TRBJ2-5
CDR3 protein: ASTDEGQTQY

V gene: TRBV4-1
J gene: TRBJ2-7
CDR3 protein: ASSQDPAFRNYEQY

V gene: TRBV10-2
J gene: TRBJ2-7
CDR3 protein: ASSESPYEQY

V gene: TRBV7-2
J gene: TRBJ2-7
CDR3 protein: ASSLDRGYEQY

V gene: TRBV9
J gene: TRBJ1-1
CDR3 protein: ASSEMGTGTEAF

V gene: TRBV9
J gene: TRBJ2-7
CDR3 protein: ASGYEQY

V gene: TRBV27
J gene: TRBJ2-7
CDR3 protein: ASSPQGPTYEQY

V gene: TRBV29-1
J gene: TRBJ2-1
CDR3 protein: SVEASGRAWNEQF